The 3 T cell receptor beta chains in this list originate from one sample, sequenced in a study of T cells expressing NK-cell markers. After re-calling the 5' RACE reads, TCRdb lists one entry per CDR3 protein, DNA absent. The ten most abundant clones cover roughly 7.2% of a sample with under 500,000 distinct CDR3 sequences. The material sequenced was blood T cells: a sorted CD56 or NKG2C T cell subset, CD4+ or CD8+ T cells, or bulk PBMC T cells (not recorded which). These receptors came from a woman between 18 and 75 years old in good health.

This chain joins TRBV20-1 and TRBJ2-3; TCRdb's D call of TRBD1 is untestable without DNA. CDR3 length equals 15 residues. The germline V gene has CDR1 DFQATT and CDR2 SNEGSKA (reference sequence). This CDR3 reads CSARQGQGAISTQYF.

V is TRBV6-1 and J is TRBJ2-5; as DNA is missing, the TRBD1 call by TCRdb cannot be tested. Germline CDR1 and CDR2: MNHNS and SASEGT. The CDR3 covers 16 residues. The CDR3 sequence is CASNQGTAGGVETQYF.

The chain uses TRBV29-1 and TRBJ1-1; the D call from TCRdb, TRBD1, cannot be confirmed without DNA. This CDR3 is 13 amino acids long. Germline V gene sequence: CDR1 SQVTM, CDR2 ANQGSEA. The CDR3 loop is CSEKTGLNTEAFF.